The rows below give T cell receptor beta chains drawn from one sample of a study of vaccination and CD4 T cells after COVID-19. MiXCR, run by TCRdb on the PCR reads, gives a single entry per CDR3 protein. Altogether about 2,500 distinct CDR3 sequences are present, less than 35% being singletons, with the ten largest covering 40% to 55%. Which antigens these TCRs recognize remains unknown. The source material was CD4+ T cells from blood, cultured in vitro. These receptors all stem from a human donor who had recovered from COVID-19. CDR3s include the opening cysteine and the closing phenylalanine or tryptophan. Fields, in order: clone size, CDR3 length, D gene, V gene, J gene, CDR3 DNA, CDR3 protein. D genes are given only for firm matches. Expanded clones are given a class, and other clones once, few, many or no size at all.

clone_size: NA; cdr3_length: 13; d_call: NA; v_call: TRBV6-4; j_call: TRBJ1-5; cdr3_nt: TGTGCCAGCTCCACGGAGAGCAATCAGCCCCAGCATTTT; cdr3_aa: CASSTESNQPQHF
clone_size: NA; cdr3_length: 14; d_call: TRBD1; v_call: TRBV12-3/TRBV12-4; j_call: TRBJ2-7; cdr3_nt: TGTGCCAGCAGTCTCGGGACAGGGCTCCACGAGCAGTACTTC; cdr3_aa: CASSLGTGLHEQYF
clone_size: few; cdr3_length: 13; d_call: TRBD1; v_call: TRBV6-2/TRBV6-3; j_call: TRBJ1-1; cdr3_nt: TGTGCCATCCAGGACAGGGGGGGAACTGAAGCTTTCTTT; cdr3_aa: CAIQDRGGTEAFF
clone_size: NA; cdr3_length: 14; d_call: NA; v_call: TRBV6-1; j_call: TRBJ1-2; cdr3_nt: TGTGCCAGCAACTGGGACGGGATGTGGTATGGCTACACCTTC; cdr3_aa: CASNWDGMWYGYTF
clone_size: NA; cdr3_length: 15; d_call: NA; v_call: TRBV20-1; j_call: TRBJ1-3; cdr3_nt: TGCAGTGCCCTCGGTGGCCCGCACAGCGGAAACACCATATATTTT; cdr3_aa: CSALGGPHSGNTIYF
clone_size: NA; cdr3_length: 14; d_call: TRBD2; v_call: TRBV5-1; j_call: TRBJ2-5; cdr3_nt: TGCGCCAGCAGCTTGAGCGGGGAGGGAGAGACCCAGTACTTC; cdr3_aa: CASSLSGEGETQYF
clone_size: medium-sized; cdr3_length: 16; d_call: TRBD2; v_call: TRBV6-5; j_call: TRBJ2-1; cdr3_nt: TGTGCCAGCAGTTACGGGACTAGCGGGGCCCTCAATGAGCAGTTCTTC; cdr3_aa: CASSYGTSGALNEQFF
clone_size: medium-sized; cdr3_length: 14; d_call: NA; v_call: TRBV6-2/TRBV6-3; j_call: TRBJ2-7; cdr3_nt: TGTGCCAGCAGTGCGGGACAGATTTTACAGGTGCAGTACTTC; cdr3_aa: CASSAGQILQVQYF
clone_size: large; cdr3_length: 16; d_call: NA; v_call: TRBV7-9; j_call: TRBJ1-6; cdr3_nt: TGTGCCAGCAGCCCAACCGCCCCGGGGGAAAATTCACCCCTCCACTTT; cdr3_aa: CASSPTAPGENSPLHF
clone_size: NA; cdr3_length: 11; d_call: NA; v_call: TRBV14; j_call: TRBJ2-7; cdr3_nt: TGTGCCAGCAGCCAAGTTGGGAGGCAGTACTTC; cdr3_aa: CASSQVGRQYF
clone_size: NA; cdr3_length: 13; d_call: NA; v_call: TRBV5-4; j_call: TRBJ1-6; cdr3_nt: TGTGCCAGCAGCCTGGAAGGGGGAGTGCCCCTCCACTTT; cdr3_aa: CASSLEGGVPLHF
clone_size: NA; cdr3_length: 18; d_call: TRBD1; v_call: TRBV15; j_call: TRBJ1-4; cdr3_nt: TGTGCCACCAGCAGGGGACAGGGGGCAGGGGCAACTAATGAAAAACTGTTTTTT; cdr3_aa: CATSRGQGAGATNEKLFF
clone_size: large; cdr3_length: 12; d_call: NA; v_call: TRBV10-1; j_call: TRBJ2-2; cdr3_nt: TGCGCCAGCAGTAGAGACACCGGGGAGCTGTTTTTT; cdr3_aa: CASSRDTGELFF
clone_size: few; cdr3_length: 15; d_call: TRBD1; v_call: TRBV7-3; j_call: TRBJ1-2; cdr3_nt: TGTGCCAGCAGCCTCCGGGGACAGGGGGTTTATGGCTACACCTTC; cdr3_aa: CASSLRGQGVYGYTF
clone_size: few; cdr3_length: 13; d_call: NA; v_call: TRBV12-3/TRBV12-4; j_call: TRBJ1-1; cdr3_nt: TGTGCCAGCAGTTTACTCTCGAACACTGAAGCTTTCTTT; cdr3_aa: CASSLLSNTEAFF
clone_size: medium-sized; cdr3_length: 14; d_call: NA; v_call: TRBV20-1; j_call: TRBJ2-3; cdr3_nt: TGCAGTGCTAGAGCGAGTTCGGCTCCGGATACGCAGTATTTT; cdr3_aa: CSARASSAPDTQYF
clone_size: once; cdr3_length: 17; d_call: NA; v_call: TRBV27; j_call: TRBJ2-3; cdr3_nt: TGTGCCAGCAGTTTTGTGAGGGTCAGAACTAGCACAGATACGCAGTATTTT; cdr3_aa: CASSFVRVRTSTDTQYF
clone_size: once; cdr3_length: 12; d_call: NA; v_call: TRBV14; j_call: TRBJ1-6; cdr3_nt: TGTGCCAGCAGGGGGCTGGGCTCACCCCTCCACTTT; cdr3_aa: CASRGLGSPLHF
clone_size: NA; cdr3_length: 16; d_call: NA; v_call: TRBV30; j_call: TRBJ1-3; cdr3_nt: TGTGCCTGGGGGCCCGGGACGGGGGGCTCCGGAAACACCATATATTTT; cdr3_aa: CAWGPGTGGSGNTIYF
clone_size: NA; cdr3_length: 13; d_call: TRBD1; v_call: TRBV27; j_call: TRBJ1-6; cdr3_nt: TGTGCCAGCCAGGGACAGGGGAATTCACCCCTCCACTTT; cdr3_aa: CASQGQGNSPLHF
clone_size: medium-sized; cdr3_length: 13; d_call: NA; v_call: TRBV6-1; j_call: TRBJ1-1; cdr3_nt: TGTGCCAGCAGTAGATTTCGGGACACTGAAGCTTTCTTT; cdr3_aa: CASSRFRDTEAFF
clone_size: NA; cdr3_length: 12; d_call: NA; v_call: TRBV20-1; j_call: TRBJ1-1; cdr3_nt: TGCAGTGCTCCAGACTTAGGCACTGAAGCTTTCTTT; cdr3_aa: CSAPDLGTEAFF
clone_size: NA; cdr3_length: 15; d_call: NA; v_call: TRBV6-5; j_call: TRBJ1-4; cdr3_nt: TGTGCCAGCAGTTACGGGGCAGGGATTTATGAAAAACTGTTTTTT; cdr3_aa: CASSYGAGIYEKLFF
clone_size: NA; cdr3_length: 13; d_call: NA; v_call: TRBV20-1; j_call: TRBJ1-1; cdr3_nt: TGCAGTGCTAGAGTTGGGGGGCGCACTGAAGCTTTCTTT; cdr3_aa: CSARVGGRTEAFF
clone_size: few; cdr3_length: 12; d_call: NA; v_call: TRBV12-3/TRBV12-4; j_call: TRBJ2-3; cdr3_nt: TGTGCCAGCAGTTTGGTCACAGATACGCAGTATTTT; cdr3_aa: CASSLVTDTQYF
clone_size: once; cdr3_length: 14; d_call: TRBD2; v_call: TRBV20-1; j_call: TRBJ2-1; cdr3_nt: TGCAGTGCTAGGGGGGGACTAGCGGGGGGCCCGCAGTTCTTC; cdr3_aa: CSARGGLAGGPQFF
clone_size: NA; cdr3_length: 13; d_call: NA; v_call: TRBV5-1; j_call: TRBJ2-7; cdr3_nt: TGCGCCAGCAGCTTAACGGGCTCCTACGAGCAGTACTTC; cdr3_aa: CASSLTGSYEQYF
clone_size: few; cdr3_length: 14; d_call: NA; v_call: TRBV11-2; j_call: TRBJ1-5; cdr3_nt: TGTGCCAGCAGCTTAGATCGGGGAAGTCAGCCCCAGCATTTT; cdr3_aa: CASSLDRGSQPQHF
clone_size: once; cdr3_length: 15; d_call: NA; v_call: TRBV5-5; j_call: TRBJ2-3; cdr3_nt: TGTGCCAGCAGCACCCAGGCAGGGGGCACAGATACGCAGTATTTT; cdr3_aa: CASSTQAGGTDTQYF
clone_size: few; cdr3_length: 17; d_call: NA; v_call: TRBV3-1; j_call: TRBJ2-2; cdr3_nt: TGTGCCAGCAGCCAAGATCGGGGCAGGGGGGGAGACGGGGAGCTGTTTTTT; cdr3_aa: CASSQDRGRGGDGELFF
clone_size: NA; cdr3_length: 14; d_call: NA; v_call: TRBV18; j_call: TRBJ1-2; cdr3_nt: TGTGCCAGCTCACCGGACAGCCGGCGGGGTGGCTACACCTTC; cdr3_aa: CASSPDSRRGGYTF
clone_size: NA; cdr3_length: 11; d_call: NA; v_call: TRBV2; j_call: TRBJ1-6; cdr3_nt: TGTGCCAGCAGTGCGGGCTCACCCCTCCACTTT; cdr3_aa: CASSAGSPLHF
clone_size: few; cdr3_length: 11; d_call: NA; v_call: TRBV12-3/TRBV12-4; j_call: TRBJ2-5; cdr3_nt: TGTGCCAGCAGACGCGGGCAGACCCAGTACTTC; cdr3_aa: CASRRGQTQYF
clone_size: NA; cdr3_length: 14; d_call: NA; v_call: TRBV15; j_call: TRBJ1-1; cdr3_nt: TGTGCCACCAGCGGAGATCCAGGGAACACTGAAGCTTTCTTT; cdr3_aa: CATSGDPGNTEAFF
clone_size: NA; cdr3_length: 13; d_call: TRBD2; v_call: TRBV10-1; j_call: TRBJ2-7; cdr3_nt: TGCGCCAGCAGGGGACTAGCGGTTAACGAGCAGTACTTC; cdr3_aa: CASRGLAVNEQYF
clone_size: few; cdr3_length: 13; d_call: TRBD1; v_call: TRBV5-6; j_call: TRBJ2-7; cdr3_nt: TGTGCCAGCAGCTTGAGACAGGGCCACGAGCAGTACTTC; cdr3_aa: CASSLRQGHEQYF
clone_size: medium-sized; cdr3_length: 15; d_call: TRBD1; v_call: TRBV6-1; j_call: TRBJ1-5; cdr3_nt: TGTGCCAGCAGGGAGCGGGACAGGTCGAGTCAGCCCCAGCATTTT; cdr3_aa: CASRERDRSSQPQHF
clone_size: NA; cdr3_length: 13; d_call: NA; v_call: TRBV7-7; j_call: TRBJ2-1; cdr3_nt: TGTGCTAGCAGCTCAGACCCAGGAAATGAGCAGTTCTTC; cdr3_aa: CASSSDPGNEQFF
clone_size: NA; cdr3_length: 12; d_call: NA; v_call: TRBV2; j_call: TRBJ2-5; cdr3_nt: TGTGCCAGCAGTGAGGCGGGACTCCCCAGGTACTTC; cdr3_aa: CASSEAGLPRYF
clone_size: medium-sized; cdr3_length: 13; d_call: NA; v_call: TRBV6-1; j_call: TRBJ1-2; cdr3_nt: TGTGCCAGCAGTCGCGGACAGATATATGGCTACACCTTC; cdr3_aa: CASSRGQIYGYTF
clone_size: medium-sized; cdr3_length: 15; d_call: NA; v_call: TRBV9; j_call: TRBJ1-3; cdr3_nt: TGTGCCAGCAGCGTAGCTGCCGGGGCTGGAAACACCATATATTTT; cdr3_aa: CASSVAAGAGNTIYF
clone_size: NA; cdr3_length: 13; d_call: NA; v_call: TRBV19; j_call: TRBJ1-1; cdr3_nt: TGTGCCAGTAGTCCCACCCCCGGTCTATCGGCTTTCTTT; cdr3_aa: CASSPTPGLSAFF
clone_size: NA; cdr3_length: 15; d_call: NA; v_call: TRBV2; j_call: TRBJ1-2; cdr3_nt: TGTGCCAGCACTGCTATGAGGACAGCTGGGGGTGGCTACACCTTC; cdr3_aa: CASTAMRTAGGGYTF
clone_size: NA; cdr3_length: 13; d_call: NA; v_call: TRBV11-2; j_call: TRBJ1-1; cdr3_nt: TGTGCCAGCAGCTTAGAACAGACTACTGAAGCTTTCTTT; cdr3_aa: CASSLEQTTEAFF
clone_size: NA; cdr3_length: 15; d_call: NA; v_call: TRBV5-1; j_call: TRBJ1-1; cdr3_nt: TGCGCCAGCAGCTTGGATGGGATAATGAACGCTGAAGCTTTCTTT; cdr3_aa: CASSLDGIMNAEAFF
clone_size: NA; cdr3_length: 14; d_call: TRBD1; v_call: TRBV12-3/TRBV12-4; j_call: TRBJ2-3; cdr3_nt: TGTGCCAGCAGTGAGGGACAGTCCACAGATACGCAGTATTTT; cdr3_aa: CASSEGQSTDTQYF
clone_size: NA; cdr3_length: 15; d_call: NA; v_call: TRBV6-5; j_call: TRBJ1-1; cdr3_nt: TGTGCCAGCAGTTACTCTCTTATGGGGGGAACTGAAGCTTTCTTT; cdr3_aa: CASSYSLMGGTEAFF
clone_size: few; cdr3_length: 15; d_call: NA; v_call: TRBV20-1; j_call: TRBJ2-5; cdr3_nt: TGCAGTGCTAGTCCTGGACTTGGGGCGGGAGAGACCCAGTACTTC; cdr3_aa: CSASPGLGAGETQYF
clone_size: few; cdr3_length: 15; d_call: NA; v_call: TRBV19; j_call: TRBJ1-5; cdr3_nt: TGTGCCAGTAGGCGGGCCGGGACCGCACAGGGGCCCCAGCATTTT; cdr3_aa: CASRRAGTAQGPQHF